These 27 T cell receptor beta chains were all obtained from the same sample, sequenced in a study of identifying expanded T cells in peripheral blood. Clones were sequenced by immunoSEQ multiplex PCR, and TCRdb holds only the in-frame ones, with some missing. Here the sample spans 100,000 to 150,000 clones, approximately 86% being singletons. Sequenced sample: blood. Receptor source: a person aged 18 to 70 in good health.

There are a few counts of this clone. CDR3 amino acids: CAWSPQINSPLHF. The CDR3 region has the DNA TGTGCCTGGAGTCCACAGATAAATTCACCCCTCCACTTT. V gene TRBV30 combines with J gene TRBJ1-6; D gene uncertain. Trimming removed 2 bases from V and 7 bases from J, with 9 bases in between. The germline gives CDR1 GTSNPN, CDR2 SVGIG (reference sequence). This CDR3 is 13 amino acids long.

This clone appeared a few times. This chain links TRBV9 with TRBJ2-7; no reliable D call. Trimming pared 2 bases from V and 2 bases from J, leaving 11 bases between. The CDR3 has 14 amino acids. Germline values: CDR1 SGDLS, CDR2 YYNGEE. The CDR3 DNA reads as TGTGCCAGCAGCGTGTCAGGCCGAGCCTACGAGCAGTACTTC. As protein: CASSVSGRAYEQYF. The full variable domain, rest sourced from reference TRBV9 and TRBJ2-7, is DSGVTQTPKHLITATGQRVTLRCSPRSGDLSVYWYQQSLDQGLQFLIQYYNGEERAKGNILERFSAQQFPDLHSELNLSSLELGDSALYFCASSVSGRAYEQYFGPGTRLTVT.

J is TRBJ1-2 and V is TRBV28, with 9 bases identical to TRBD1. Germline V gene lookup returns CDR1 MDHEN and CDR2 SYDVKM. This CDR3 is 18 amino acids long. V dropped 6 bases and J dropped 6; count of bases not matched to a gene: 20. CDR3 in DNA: TGTGCCAGCAGAATACAGGGGGCGTCGGGGGGTTTTGGAAATGGCTACACCTTC. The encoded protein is CASRIQGASGGFGNGYTF.

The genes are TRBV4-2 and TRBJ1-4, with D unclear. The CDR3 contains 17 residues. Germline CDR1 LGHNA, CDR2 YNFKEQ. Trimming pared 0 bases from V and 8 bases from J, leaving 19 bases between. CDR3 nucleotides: TGTGCCAGCAGCCAAGAGATCCTGGGGAGGGCGAGGGAAAAACTGTTTTTT. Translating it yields CASSQEILGRAREKLFF.

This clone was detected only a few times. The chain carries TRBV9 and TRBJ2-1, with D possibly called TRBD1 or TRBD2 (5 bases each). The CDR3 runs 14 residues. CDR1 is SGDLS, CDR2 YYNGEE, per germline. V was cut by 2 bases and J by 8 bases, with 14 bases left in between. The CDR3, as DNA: TGTGCCAGCAGCGTTTCCGGGGCGCTGGATGAGCAGTTCTTC. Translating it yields CASSVSGALDEQFF.

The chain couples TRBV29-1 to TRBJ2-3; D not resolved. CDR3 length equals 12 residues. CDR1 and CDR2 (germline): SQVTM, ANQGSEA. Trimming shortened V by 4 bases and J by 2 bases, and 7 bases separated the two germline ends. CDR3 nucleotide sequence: TGCAGCGTTGCCGCGGACACAGATACGCAGTATTTT. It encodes CSVAADTDTQYF.

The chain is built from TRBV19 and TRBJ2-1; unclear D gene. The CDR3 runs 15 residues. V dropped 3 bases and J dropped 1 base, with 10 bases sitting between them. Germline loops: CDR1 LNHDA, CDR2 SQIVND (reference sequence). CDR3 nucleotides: TGTGCCAGTAGTATTATAGCAGGATCCTACAATGAGCAGTTCTTC. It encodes CASSIIAGSYNEQFF.

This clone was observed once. The CDR3 bases are TGTGCCAGCAGCTCAGACAGGGACACTGAAGCTTTCTTT. Encoded protein: CASSSDRDTEAFF. The chain combines TRBV11-3 with TRBJ1-1, with 7 bases fitting TRBD1. Germline V gene sequence: CDR1 SGHNT, CDR2 YENEEA. CDR3 length: 13 amino acids. The ends lost 4 bases at V and 3 bases at J; junction bases unmatched: 2. Full variable domain (rest looked up from reference TRBV11-3 and TRBJ1-1): EAGVVQSPRYKIIEKKQPVAFWCNPISGHNTLYWYLQNLGQGPELLIRYENEEAVDDSQLPKDRFSAERLKGVDSTLKIQPAELGDSAVYLCASSSDRDTEAFFGQGTRLTVV.

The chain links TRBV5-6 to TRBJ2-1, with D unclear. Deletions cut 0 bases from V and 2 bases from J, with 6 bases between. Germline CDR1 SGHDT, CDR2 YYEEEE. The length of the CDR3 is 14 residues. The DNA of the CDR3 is TGTGCCAGCAGCTTGGGACTGACCTACAATGAGCAGTTCTTC. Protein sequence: CASSLGLTYNEQFF.

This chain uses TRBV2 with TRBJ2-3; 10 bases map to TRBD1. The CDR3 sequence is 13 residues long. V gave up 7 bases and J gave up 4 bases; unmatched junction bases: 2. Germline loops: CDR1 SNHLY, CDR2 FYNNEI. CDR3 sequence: CASKGQGSDTQYF. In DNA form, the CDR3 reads TGTGCCAGCAAGGGACAGGGGTCAGATACGCAGTATTTT.

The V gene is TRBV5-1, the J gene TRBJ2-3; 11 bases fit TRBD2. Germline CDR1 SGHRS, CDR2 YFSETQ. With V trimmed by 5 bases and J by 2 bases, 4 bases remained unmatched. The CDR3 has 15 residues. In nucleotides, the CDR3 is TGCGCCAGCAGGCCGACTAGCGGGACCACAGATACGCAGTATTTT. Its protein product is CASRPTSGTTDTQYF.

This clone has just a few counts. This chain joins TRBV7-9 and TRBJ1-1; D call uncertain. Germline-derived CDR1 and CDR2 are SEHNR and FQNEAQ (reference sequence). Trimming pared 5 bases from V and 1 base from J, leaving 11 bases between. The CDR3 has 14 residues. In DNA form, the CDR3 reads TGTGCCAGCAGCCCCCCGATGAGGAACACTGAAGCTTTCTTT. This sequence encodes CASSPPMRNTEAFF.

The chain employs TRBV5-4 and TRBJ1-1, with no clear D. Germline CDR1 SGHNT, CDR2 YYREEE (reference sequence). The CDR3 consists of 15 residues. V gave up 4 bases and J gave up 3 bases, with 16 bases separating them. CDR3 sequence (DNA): TGTGCCAGCAGCCCGGACCCTCTCCTTGACACTGAAGCTTTCTTT. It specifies CASSPDPLLDTEAFF.

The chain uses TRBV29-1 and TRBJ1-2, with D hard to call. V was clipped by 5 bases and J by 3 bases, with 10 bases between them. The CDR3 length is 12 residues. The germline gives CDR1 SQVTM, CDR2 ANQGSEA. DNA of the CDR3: TGCAGCGTTTCCCGGCAGGACTATGGCTACACCTTC. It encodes CSVSRQDYGYTF.

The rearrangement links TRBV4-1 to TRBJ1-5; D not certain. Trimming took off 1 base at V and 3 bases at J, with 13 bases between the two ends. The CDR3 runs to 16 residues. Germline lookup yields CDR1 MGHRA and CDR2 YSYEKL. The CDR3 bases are TGCGCCAGCAGCCAAGGCGGTCGGGGATCCAATCAGCCCCAGCATTTT. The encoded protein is CASSQGGRGSNQPQHF.

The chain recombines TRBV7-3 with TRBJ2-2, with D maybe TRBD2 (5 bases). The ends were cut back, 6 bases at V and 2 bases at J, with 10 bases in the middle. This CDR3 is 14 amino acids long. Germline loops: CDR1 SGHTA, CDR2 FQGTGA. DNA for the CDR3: TGTGCCAGCAGGGATAGCGCAAACACCGGGGAGCTGTTTTTT. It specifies CASRDSANTGELFF.

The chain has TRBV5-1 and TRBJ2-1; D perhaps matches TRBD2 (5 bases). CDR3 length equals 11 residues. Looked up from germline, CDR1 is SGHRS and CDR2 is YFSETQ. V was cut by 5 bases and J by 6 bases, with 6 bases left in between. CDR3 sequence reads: CASREGNEQFF. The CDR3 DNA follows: TGCGCCAGCAGAGAGGGCAATGAGCAGTTCTTC.

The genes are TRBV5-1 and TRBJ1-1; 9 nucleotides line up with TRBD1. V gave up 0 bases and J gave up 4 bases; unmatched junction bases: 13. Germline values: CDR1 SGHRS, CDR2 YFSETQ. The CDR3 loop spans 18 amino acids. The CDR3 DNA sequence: TGCGCCAGCAGCTTGGGGCCCACAAGGACAGGGGCAAGCACTGAAGCTTTCTTT. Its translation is CASSLGPTRTGASTEAFF.

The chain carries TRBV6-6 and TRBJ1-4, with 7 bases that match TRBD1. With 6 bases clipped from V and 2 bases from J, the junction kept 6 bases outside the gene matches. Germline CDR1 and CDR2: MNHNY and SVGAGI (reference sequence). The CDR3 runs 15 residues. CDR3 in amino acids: CASSQTGTTNEKLFF. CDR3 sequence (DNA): TGTGCCAGCAGCCAGACAGGGACGACTAATGAAAAACTGTTTTTT.

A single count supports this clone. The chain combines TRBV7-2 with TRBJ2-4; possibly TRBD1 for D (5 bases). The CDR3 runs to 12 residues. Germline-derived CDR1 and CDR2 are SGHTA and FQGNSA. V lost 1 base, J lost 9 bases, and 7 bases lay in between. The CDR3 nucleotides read TGTGCCAGCAGCTTAGTCCAGGGCATTCAGTACTTC. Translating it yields CASSLVQGIQYF.

The DNA of the CDR3 is TGTGCCAGCGCCAGGGAGTCCTCCCTCTTTGAGACCCAGTACTTC. Translation gives CASARESSLFETQYF. This chain joins TRBV7-2 and TRBJ2-5; D is possibly TRBD1 or TRBD2 (5 bases each). Trimming left V 8 bases short and J 5 bases short, with 21 bases between. This CDR3 has 15 residues. In germline, CDR1 is SGHTA, CDR2 FQGNSA.

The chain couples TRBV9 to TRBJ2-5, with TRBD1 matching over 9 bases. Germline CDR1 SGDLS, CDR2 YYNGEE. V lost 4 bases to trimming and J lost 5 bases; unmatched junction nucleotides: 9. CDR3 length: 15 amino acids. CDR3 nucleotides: TGTGCCAGCAGCCCCGGGACAGGGTGGGAGGAGACCCAGTACTTC. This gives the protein CASSPGTGWEETQYF.

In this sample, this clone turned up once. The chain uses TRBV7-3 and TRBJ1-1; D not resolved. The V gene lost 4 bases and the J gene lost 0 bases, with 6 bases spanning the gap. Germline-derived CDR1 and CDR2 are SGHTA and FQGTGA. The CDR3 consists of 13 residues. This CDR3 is CASSSTLNTEAFF. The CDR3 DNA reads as TGTGCCAGCAGCTCAACTTTGAACACTGAAGCTTTCTTT.

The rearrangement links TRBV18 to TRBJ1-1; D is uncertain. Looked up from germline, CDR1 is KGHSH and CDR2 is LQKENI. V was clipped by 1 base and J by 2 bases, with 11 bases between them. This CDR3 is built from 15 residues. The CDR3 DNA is TGTGCCAGCTCACCACGGTCGGATTATAACACTGAAGCTTTCTTT. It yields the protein CASSPRSDYNTEAFF.

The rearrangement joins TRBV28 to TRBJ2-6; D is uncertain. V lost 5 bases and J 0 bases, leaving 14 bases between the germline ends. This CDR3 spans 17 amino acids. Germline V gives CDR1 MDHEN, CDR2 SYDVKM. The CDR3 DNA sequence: TGTGCCAGCAGTCCGATCGAGCCGAACTCTGGGGCCAACGTCCTGACTTTC. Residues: CASSPIEPNSGANVLTF.

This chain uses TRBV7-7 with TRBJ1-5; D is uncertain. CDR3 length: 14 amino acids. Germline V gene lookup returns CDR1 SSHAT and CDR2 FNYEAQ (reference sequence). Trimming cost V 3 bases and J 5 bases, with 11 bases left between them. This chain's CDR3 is CASSFDTDYQPQHF. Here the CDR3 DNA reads TGTGCCAGCAGCTTTGACACTGATTATCAGCCCCAGCATTTT.

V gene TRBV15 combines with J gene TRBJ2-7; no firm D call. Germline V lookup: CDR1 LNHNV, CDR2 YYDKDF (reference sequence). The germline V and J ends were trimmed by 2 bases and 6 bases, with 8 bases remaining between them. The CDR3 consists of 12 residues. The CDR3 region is CATSRYKGEQYF. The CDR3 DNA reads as TGTGCCACCAGCAGATATAAGGGCGAGCAGTACTTC.